This T cell receptor (beta chain) was obtained from a study of T cells in Graves' hyperthyroidism and ophthalmopathy. Looking at the study overall: At initial diagnosis, before any treatment had begun, peripheral blood was obtained. Whole-study results and caveats: Most thyroid clonotypes that were expanded above 0.001 also turned up in blood. A model of 13 V-J features distinguished ophthalmopathy from stable hyperthyroidism.

Amplification of TCR beta CDR3 regions used RNA as the template. TCR CDR3 underwent first-round RT-PCR with the HTBI primer set. TCRdb passed the multiplex PCR reads through MiXCR, listing each CDR3 protein once. The sample has about 400,000 distinct CDR3 sequences, 13% to 15% seen once. A few counts support this clonotype. Antigen: not known. Trimming cost V 5 bases and J 5 bases, with 9 bases left between them. The CDR3 consists of 11 residues. Germline V gene sequence: CDR1 DFQATT, CDR2 SNEGSKA (reference sequence). In making diagnoses, clinical symptoms, serum thyroxine and TRAb, thyroid ultrasound and orbital computed tomography were all used.

This receptor was identified in a woman in her twenties or thirties with Graves' ophthalmopathy. The sample taken for sequencing was blood. This chain connects TRBV20-1 to TRBJ2-5; no clear D. Here the CDR3 DNA reads TGCAGTGCTCGAAAAGAGGAGACCCAGTACTTC. As protein: CSARKEETQYF.